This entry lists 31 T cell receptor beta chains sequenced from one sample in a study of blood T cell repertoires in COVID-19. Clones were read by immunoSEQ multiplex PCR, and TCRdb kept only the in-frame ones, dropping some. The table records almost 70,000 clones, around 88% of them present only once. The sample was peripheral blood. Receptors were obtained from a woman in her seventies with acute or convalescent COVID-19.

CDR3: CASSQSAVVSYNEQFF. CDR3 sequence (DNA): TGTGCCAGCAGCCAATCGGCAGTGGTCTCCTACAATGAGCAGTTCTTC. V is TRBV16 and J is TRBJ2-1, with D hard to call. CDR3 length: 16 residues. The V gene's germline CDR1 is KGHSY and CDR2 FQNENV. V lost 0 bases to trimming and J lost 0 bases, with 9 bases between them.

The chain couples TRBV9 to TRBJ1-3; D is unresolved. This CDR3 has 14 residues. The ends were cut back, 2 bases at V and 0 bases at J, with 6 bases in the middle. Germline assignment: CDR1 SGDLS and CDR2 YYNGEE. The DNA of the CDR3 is TGTGCCAGCAGCGTGGAGGGCTCTGGAAACACCATATATTTT. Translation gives CASSVEGSGNTIYF. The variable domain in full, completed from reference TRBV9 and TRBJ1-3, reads DSGVTQTPKHLITATGQRVTLRCSPRSGDLSVYWYQQSLDQGLQFLIQYYNGEERAKGNILERFSAQQFPDLHSELNLSSLELGDSALYFCASSVEGSGNTIYFGEGSWLTVV.

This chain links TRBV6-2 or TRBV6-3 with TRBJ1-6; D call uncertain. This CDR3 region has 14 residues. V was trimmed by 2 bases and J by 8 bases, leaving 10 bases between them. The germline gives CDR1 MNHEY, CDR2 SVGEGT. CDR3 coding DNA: TGTGCCAGCAGTTACGCCGGGGAAGATTCACCCCTCCACTTT. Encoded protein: CASSYAGEDSPLHF.

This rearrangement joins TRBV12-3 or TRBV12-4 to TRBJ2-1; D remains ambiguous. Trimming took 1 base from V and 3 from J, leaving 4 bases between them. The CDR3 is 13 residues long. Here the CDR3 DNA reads TGTGCCAGCAGTTTAGGCAGCTACAATGAGCAGTTCTTC. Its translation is CASSLGSYNEQFF.

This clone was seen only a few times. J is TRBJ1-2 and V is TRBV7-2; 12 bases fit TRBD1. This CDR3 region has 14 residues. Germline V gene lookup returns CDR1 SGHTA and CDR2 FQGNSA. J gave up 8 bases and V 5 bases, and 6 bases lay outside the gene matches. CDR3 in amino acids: CASSQGQGARGYTF. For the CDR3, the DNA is TGTGCCAGCAGCCAGGGACAGGGGGCGCGAGGCTACACCTTC.

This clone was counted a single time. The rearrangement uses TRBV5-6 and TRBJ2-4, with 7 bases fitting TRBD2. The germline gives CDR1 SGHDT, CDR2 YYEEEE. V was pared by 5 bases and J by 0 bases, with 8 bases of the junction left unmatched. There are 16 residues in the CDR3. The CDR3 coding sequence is TGTGCCAGCAGTTTCGGACGGGGGGTAGCCAAAAACATTCAGTACTTC. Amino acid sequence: CASSFGRGVAKNIQYF. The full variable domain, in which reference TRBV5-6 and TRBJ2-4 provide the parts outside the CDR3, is DAGVTQSPTHLIKTRGQQVTLRCSPKSGHDTVSWYQQALGQGPQFIFQYYEEEERQRGNFPDRFSGHQFPNYSSELNVNALLLGDSALYLCASSFGRGVAKNIQYFGAGTRLSVL.

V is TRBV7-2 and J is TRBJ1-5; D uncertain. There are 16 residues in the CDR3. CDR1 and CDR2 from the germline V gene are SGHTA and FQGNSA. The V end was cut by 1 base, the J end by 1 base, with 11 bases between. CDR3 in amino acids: CASSLDRGRSNQPQHF. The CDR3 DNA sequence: TGTGCCAGCAGCTTAGATCGCGGTCGAAGCAATCAGCCCCAGCATTTT.

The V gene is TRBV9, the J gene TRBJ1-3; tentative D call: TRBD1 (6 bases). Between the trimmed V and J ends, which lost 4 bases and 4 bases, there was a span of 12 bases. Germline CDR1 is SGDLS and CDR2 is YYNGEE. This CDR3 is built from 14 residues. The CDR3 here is CASSPQGQGNTIYF. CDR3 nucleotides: TGTGCCAGCAGCCCTCAGGGGCAAGGAAACACCATATATTTT.

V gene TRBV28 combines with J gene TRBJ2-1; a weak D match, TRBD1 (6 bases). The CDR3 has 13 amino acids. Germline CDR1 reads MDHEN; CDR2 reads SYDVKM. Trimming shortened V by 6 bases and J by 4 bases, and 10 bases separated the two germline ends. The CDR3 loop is CASRIDRYNEQFF. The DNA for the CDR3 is TGTGCCAGCAGGATTGACAGGTACAATGAGCAGTTCTTC.

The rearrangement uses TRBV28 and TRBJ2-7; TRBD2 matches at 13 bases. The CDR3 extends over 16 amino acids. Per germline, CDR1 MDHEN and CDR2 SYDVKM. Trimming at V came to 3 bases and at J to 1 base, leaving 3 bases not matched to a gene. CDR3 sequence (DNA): TGTGCCAGCAGTTTTCTGGGACTAGCGGGATCCTACGAGCAGTACTTC. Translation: CASSFLGLAGSYEQYF.

CDR3 in DNA: TGTGCCAGTAGTACGGACAGTAGGAACACCATATATTTT. Residues: CASSTDSRNTIYF. This chain uses TRBV19 with TRBJ1-3, with a weak D call TRBD1 (6 bases). CDR3 length: 13 residues. Germline values: CDR1 LNHDA, CDR2 SQIVND (reference sequence). The germline V and J ends were trimmed by 4 bases and 7 bases, with 11 bases remaining between them.

Here the CDR3 DNA reads TGTGCCAGCAGGGCGGGAGGCAGCTCCTACGAGCAGTACTTC. Translating gives CASRAGGSSYEQYF. The chain employs TRBV27 and TRBJ2-7; 8 bases map to TRBD2. V was pared by 6 bases and J by 0 bases, with 4 bases of the junction left unmatched. Per germline, CDR1 MNHEY and CDR2 SMNVEV (reference sequence). This CDR3 region has 14 residues.

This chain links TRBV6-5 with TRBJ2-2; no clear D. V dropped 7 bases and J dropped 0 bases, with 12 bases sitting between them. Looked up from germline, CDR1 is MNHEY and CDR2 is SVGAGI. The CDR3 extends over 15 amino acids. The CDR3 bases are TGTGCCAGCACCATGGGCTTTCCGAACACCGGGGAGCTGTTTTTT. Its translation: CASTMGFPNTGELFF.

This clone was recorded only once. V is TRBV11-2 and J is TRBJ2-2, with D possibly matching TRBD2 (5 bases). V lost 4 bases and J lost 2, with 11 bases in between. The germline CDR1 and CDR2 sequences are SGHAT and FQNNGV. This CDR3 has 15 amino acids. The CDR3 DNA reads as TGTGCCAGCAGCTATTCGACGGGAAACACCGGGGAGCTGTTTTTT. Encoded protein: CASSYSTGNTGELFF.

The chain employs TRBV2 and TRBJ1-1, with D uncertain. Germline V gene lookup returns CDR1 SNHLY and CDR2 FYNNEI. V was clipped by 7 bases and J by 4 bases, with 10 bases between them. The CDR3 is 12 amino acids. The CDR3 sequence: CASKGGGTEAFF. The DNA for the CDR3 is TGTGCCAGCAAAGGCGGTGGCACTGAAGCTTTCTTT.

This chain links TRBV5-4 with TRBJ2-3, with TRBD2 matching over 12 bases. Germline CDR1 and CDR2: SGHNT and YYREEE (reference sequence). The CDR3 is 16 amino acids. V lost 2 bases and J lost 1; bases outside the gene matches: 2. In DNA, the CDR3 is TGTGCCAGCAGCTTTAGACTAGCGGGAGGCACAGATACGCAGTATTTT. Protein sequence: CASSFRLAGGTDTQYF.

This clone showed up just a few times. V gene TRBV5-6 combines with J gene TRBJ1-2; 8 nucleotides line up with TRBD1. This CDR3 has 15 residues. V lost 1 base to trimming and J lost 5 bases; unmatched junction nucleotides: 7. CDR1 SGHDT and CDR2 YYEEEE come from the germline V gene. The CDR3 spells CASSLTWDRLYGYTF. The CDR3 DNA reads TGTGCCAGCAGCTTGACCTGGGACAGGCTATATGGCTACACCTTC. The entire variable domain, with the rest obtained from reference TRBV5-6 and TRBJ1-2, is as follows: DAGVTQSPTHLIKTRGQQVTLRCSPKSGHDTVSWYQQALGQGPQFIFQYYEEEERQRGNFPDRFSGHQFPNYSSELNVNALLLGDSALYLCASSLTWDRLYGYTFGSGTRLTVV.

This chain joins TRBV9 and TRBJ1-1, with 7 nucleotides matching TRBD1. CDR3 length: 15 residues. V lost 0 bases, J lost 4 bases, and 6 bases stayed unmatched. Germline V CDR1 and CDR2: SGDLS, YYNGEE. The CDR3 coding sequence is TGTGCCAGCAGCGTAGATGGCAGGGGGAGCACTGAAGCTTTCTTT. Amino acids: CASSVDGRGSTEAFF. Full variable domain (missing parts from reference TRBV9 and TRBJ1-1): DSGVTQTPKHLITATGQRVTLRCSPRSGDLSVYWYQQSLDQGLQFLIQYYNGEERAKGNILERFSAQQFPDLHSELNLSSLELGDSALYFCASSVDGRGSTEAFFGQGTRLTVV.

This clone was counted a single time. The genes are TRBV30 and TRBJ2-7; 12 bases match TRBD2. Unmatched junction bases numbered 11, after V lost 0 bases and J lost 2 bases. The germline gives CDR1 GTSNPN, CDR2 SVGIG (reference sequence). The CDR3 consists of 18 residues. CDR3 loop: CAWSVLRLAGGRTYEQYF. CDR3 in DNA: TGTGCCTGGAGTGTACTCAGGCTAGCGGGAGGGCGAACCTACGAGCAGTACTTC. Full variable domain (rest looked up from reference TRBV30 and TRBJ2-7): SQTIHQWPATLVQPVGSPLSLECTVEGTSNPNLYWYRQAAGRGLQLLFYSVGIGQISSEVPQNLSASRPQDRQFILSSKKLLLSDSGFYLCAWSVLRLAGGRTYEQYFGPGTRLTVT.

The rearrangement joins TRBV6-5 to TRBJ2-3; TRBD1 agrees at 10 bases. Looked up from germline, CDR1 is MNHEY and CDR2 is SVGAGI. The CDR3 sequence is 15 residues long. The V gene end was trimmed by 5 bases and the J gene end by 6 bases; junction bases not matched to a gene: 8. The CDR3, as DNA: TGTGCCAGCAGTCTGACAGGGGGCTTTGGGGATACGCAGTATTTT. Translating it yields CASSLTGGFGDTQYF.

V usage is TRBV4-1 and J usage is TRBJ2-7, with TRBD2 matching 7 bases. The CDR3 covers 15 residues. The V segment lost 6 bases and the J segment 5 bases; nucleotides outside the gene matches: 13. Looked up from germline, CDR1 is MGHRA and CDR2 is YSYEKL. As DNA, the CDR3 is TGCGCCAGCAGACTAACGGCGGGAGATGGGCACGAGCAGTACTTC. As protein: CASRLTAGDGHEQYF.

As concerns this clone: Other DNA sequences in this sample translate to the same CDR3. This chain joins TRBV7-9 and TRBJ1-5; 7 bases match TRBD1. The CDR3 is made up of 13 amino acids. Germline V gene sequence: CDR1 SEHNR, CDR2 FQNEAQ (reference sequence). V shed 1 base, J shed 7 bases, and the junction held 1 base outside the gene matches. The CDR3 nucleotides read TGTGCCAGCAGCTTAGGAGGGGGCCAGCCCCAGCATTTT. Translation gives CASSLGGGQPQHF.

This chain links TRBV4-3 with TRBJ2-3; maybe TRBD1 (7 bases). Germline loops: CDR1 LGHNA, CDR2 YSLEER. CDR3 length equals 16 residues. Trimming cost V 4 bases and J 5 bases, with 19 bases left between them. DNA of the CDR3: TGCGCCAGCAGCCCAATGGGGGGCCAGGGGGGAGATACGCAGTATTTT. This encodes CASSPMGGQGGDTQYF.

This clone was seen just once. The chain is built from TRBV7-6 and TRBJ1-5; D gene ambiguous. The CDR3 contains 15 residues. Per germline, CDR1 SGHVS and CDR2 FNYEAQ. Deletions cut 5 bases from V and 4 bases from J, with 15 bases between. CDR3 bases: TGTGCCAGCAGCCCCGAACCCGGGAGGAATCAGCCCCAGCATTTT. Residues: CASSPEPGRNQPQHF.

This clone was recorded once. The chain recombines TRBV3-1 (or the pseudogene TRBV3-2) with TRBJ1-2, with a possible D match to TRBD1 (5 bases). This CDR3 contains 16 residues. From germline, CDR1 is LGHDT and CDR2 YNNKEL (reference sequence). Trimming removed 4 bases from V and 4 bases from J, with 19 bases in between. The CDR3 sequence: CASSPFQGPTSYGYTF. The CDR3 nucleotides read TGTGCCAGCAGCCCTTTTCAGGGCCCCACTTCCTATGGCTACACCTTC.

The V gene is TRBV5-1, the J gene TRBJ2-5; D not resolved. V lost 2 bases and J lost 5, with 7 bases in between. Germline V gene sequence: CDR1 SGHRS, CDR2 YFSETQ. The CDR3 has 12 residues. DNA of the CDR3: TGCGCCAGCAGCTTACCAAGCGAGACCCAGTACTTC. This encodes CASSLPSETQYF.

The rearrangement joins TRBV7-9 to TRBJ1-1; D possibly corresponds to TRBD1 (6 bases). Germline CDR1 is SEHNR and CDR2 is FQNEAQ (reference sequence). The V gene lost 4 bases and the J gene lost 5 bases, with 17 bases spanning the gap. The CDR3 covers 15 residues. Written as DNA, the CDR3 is TGTGCCAGCAGCTGGGGAGGGGGAGGGGAAACTGAAGCTTTCTTT. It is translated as CASSWGGGGETEAFF.

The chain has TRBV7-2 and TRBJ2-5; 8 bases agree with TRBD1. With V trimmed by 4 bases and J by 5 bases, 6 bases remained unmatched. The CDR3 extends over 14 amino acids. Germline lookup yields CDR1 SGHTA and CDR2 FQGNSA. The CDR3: CASSSRGRAETQYF. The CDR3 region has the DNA TGTGCCAGCAGCTCCAGGGGGCGCGCGGAGACCCAGTACTTC.

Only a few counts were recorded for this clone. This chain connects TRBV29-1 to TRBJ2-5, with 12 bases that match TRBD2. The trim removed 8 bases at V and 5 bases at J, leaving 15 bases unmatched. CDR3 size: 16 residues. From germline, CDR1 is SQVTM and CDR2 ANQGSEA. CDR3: CSPRTSGIELKETQYF. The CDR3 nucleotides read TGCAGCCCGAGGACTAGCGGGATAGAATTGAAGGAGACCCAGTACTTC.

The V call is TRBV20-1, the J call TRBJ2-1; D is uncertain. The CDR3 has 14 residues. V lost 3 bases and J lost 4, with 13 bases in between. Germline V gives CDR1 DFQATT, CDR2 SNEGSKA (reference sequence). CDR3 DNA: TGCAGTGCTAGTGCGGAGCCTTTTTACAATGAGCAGTTCTTC. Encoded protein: CSASAEPFYNEQFF.

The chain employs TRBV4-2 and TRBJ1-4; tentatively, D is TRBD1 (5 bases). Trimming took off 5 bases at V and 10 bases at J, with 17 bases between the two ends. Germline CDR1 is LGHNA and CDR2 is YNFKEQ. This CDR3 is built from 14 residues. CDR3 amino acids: CASSTGTMGGKLFF. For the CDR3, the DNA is TGTGCCAGCAGCACCGGGACCATGGGGGGAAAACTGTTTTTT.